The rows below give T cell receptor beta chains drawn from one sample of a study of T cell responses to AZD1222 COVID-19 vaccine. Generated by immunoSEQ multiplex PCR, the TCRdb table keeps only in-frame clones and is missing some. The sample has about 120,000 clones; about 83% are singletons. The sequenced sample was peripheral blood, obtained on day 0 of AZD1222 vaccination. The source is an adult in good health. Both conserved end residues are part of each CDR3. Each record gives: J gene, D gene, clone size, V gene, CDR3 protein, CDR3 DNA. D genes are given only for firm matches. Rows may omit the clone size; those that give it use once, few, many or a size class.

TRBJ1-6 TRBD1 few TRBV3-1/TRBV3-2 CASSDGTGRSRNSPLHF TGTGCCAGCAGCGACGGGACAGGGCGCAGCCGTAATTCACCCCTCCACTTT
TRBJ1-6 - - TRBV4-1 CASSQERGGLGNSPLHF TGCGCCAGCAGCCAAGAAAGGGGCGGACTCGGAAATTCACCCCTCCACTTT
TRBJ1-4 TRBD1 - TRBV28 CASSLDRGREKLFF TGTGCCAGCAGTCTCGACAGGGGGCGTGAAAAACTGTTTTTT
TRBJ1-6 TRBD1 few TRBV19 CATGQGDRNSPLHF TGTGCCACCGGACAGGGGGACCGGAATTCACCCCTCCACTTT
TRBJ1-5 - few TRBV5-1 CASSLGGGNQPQHF TGCGCCAGCAGCTTAGGAGGGGGTAATCAGCCCCAGCATTTT
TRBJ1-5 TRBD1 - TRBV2 CASIGTGGSNQPQHF TGTGCCAGCATCGGGACAGGCGGAAGCAATCAGCCCCAGCATTTT
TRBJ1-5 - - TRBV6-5 CASRGEGTWQPQHF TGTGCCAGCAGGGGAGAGGGTACCTGGCAGCCCCAGCATTTT
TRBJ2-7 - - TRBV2 CASSEGTYSYEQYF TGTGCCAGCTCCGAAGGGACATACTCCTACGAGCAGTACTTC
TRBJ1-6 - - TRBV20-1 CSASTRPGNSPLHF TGCAGTGCTAGTACCAGGCCGGGAAATTCACCCCTCCACTTT
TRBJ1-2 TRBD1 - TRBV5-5 CASSPEGTVVYGYTF TGTGCCAGCAGCCCCGAGGGGACAGTAGTCTATGGCTACACCTTC
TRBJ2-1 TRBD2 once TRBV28 CANQPAGLAGINEQFF TGTGCCAACCAGCCGGCCGGACTAGCGGGGATCAATGAGCAGTTCTTC
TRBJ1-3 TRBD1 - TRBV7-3 CASSSSGTGAGNTIYF TGTGCCAGCAGCAGCTCCGGGACAGGGGCTGGAAACACCATATATTTT
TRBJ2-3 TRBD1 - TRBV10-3 CAIRRDRAPTDTQYF TGTGCCATCAGGCGAGACAGGGCACCCACAGATACGCAGTATTTT
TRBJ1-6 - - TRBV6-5 CASTAGNSPLHF TGTGCCAGCACGGCAGGGAATTCACCCCTCCACTTT
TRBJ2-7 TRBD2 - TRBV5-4 CASSLIAGVGWEQYF TGTGCCAGCAGTCTTATAGCGGGAGTCGGTTGGGAGCAGTACTTC
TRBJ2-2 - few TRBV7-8 CASSLGSLAANTGELFF TGTGCCAGCAGCTTAGGCTCATTAGCAGCGAACACCGGGGAGCTGTTTTTT
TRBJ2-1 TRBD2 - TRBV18 CASSPGTSGVSNEQFF TGTGCCAGCTCACCAGGGACTAGCGGGGTTAGCAATGAGCAGTTCTTC
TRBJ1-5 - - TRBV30 CAWSGVTQPQHF TGTGCCTGGAGCGGTGTTACTCAGCCCCAGCATTTT